The 22 T cell receptor beta chains reported below all come from one sample, sequenced in a study of OX40 agonist ivuxolimab in advanced cancers. TCRdb keeps only in-frame clones here, not all; method: immunoSEQ multiplex PCR. Of tens of thousands of clones listed, roughly 84% are singletons. Sequencing used CD4+ or CD8+ T cells sorted from blood, obtained in a trial of the OX40 agonist ivuxolimab. These receptors were collected from an adult with an advanced solid tumor such as melanoma, head and neck, liver or kidney cancer.

With respect to this clone: Other DNA sequences in the sample encode the same CDR3. V is TRBV11-3 and J is TRBJ2-1; either TRBD1 or TRBD2 may supply D (6 bases each). This CDR3 region has 16 residues. V was clipped by 5 bases and J by 3 bases, with 17 bases between them. Germline CDR1 reads SGHNT; CDR2 reads YENEEA. The CDR3 sequence: CASSLGGGTDYNEQFF. The DNA of the CDR3 is TGTGCCAGCAGCCTCGGGGGCGGGACGGACTACAATGAGCAGTTCTTC.

In this sample, this clone is large. The chain recombines TRBV27 with TRBJ2-7, with unresolved D. Germline-derived CDR1 and CDR2 are MNHEY and SMNVEV (reference sequence). This CDR3 has 14 amino acids. The ends were cut back, 3 bases at V and 5 bases at J, with 14 bases in the middle. The CDR3 region has the DNA TGTGCCAGCAGTTTCGGTTCCCGGCCCCACGAGCAGTACTTC. This translates into CASSFGSRPHEQYF.

The chain carries TRBV10-1 and TRBJ2-5; perhaps TRBD2 as D (5 bases). Germline V gene lookup returns CDR1 WNHNN and CDR2 SYGVQD (reference sequence). Trimming took 5 bases from V and 1 from J, leaving 11 bases between them. This CDR3 has 14 amino acids. The CDR3 DNA reads TGCGCCAGCAGTTTAGCGCGGATCCAAGAGACCCAGTACTTC. Its protein is CASSLARIQETQYF.

This chain links TRBV30 with TRBJ1-3; no definite D call. The V end lost 7 bases, the J end lost 4 bases, and 8 bases lay between the germline ends. The CDR3 has 11 residues. CDR1 is GTSNPN, CDR2 SVGIG, per germline (reference sequence). CDR3 DNA sequence: TGTGCCTTAGAGCCGGGAAACACCATATATTTT. Translating gives CALEPGNTIYF.

This chain joins TRBV6-1 and TRBJ1-5, with D unclear. Looked up from germline, CDR1 is MNHNS and CDR2 is SASEGT. V dropped 7 bases and J dropped 0 bases, with 13 bases sitting between them. CDR3 length: 15 residues. CDR3 nucleotide sequence: TGTGCCAGCAATGCCGCCGACTTTAGCAATCAGCCCCAGCATTTT. Protein: CASNAADFSNQPQHF.

The CDR3 coding sequence is TGCGCCAGCAGCGGACTAGCGGGAGGGGTCCACAATGAGCAGTTCTTC. Translation: CASSGLAGGVHNEQFF. This chain joins TRBV5-1 and TRBJ2-1, with 15 bases lining up with TRBD2. Germline loops: CDR1 SGHRS, CDR2 YFSETQ. The CDR3 length is 16 residues. Trimming removed 4 bases from V and 5 bases from J; junction bases left unmatched: 4.

The rearrangement joins TRBV7-2 to TRBJ2-5, with D maybe TRBD1 (7 bases). In germline, CDR1 is SGHTA, CDR2 FQGNSA. The length of the CDR3 is 15 residues. Deletions cut 5 bases from V and 5 bases from J, with 18 bases between. The CDR3 region has the DNA TGTGCCAGCAGCGGCCGACAGGGACTTTTTGAGACCCAGTACTTC. It yields the protein CASSGRQGLFETQYF.

The V and J genes are TRBV19 and TRBJ2-3, with TRBD1 matching 9 bases. This CDR3 has 15 residues. Trimming took 3 bases from V and 2 from J; bases not matched to a gene: 3. Germline V gene sequence: CDR1 LNHDA, CDR2 SQIVND (reference sequence). The CDR3 DNA is TGTGCCAGTAGTATCGGGACAGGGTTCACAGATACGCAGTATTTT. As protein: CASSIGTGFTDTQYF.

This clone was observed a single time. At the DNA level, this CDR3 is encoded by other sequences in the same sample as well. The chain uses TRBV9 and TRBJ2-5; TRBD1 matches 8 bases. The CDR3 runs to 15 residues. Germline lookup yields CDR1 SGDLS and CDR2 YYNGEE. J gave up 4 bases and V 0 bases, and 5 bases lay outside the gene matches. In nucleotides, the CDR3 is TGTGCCAGCAGCGTAGCCGGCACAGGGGGAGAGACCCAGTACTTC. The encoded protein is CASSVAGTGGETQYF.

This chain uses TRBV28 with TRBJ2-7, with 13 bases fitting TRBD2. In germline, CDR1 is MDHEN, CDR2 SYDVKM. CDR3 size: 15 residues. The V segment lost 3 bases and the J segment 4 bases; nucleotides outside the gene matches: 3. The CDR3 DNA follows: TGTGCCAGCAGTTTTGGACTAGCGGGAGCGTACGAGCAGTACTTC. Amino acids: CASSFGLAGAYEQYF.

CDR3 loop: CASSLRPTGADTQYF. CDR3 bases: TGTGCCAGCAGCTTACGTCCAACCGGGGCAGATACGCAGTATTTT. The chain employs TRBV7-9 and TRBJ2-3; possibly TRBD2 for D (5 bases). CDR1 SEHNR and CDR2 FQNEAQ come from the germline V gene (reference sequence). This CDR3 contains 15 residues. The V and J ends lost 2 bases and 4 bases respectively, with 13 bases between them.

V is TRBV5-4 and J is TRBJ1-1; TRBD1 matches 9 bases. V gave up 5 bases and J gave up 7 bases; unmatched junction bases: 6. This CDR3 is 13 amino acids long. Germline CDR1 and CDR2: SGHNT and YYREEE (reference sequence). As DNA, the CDR3 is TGTGCCAGCAGTCCCGGGACAGGGTATGAAGCTTTCTTT. This sequence encodes CASSPGTGYEAFF.

V usage is TRBV7-6 and J usage is TRBJ2-1, with 7 bases identical to TRBD2. The V segment lost 5 bases and the J segment 2 bases; nucleotides outside the gene matches: 3. Germline V gene lookup returns CDR1 SGHVS and CDR2 FNYEAQ. This CDR3 spans 14 amino acids. CDR3 bases: TGTGCCAGCAGCCCCGGGACTACCTACAATGAGCAGTTCTTC. It yields the protein CASSPGTTYNEQFF.

This chain joins TRBV7-9 and TRBJ2-7, with D unresolved. The CDR3 runs 12 residues. The ends were cut back, 3 bases at V and 3 bases at J, with 6 bases in the middle. Germline assignment: CDR1 SEHNR and CDR2 FQNEAQ (reference sequence). The CDR3 loop reads CASSFSHYEQYF. Here the CDR3 DNA reads TGTGCCAGCAGCTTTTCCCACTACGAGCAGTACTTC.

V and J are TRBV15 and TRBJ2-1; D not resolved. V lost 4 bases to trimming and J lost 6 bases, with 19 bases between them. The CDR3 is made up of 16 amino acids. CDR1 and CDR2 from the germline V gene are LNHNV and YYDKDF (reference sequence). This CDR3 reads CATSTRLPLGSNEQFF. The CDR3 nucleotides read TGTGCCACCAGCACCCGTCTCCCCTTAGGGTCCAATGAGCAGTTCTTC.

The CDR3 sequence: CATSETGDPNEQFF. For the CDR3, the DNA is TGTGCCACCTCGGAGACAGGGGATCCGAATGAGCAGTTCTTC. The V gene is TRBV25-1, the J gene TRBJ2-1, with 8 bases aligning to TRBD1. CDR3 length equals 14 residues. The junction had 12 bases not matched to a gene; V was cut back by 10 bases and J by 7 bases. The V gene's germline CDR1 is MGHDK and CDR2 SYGVNS.

The J gene is TRBJ2-7, the V gene TRBV2; tentative D call: TRBD2 (6 bases). Trimming pared 6 bases from V and 4 bases from J, leaving 10 bases between. Germline V gene lookup returns CDR1 SNHLY and CDR2 FYNNEI. The CDR3 loop spans 12 amino acids. CDR3 sequence reads: CASRKGLYEQYF. CDR3 nucleotide sequence: TGTGCCAGCAGGAAGGGACTTTACGAGCAGTACTTC.

The J gene is TRBJ1-1, the V gene TRBV6-1; D is undetermined. CDR3 length equals 14 residues. Germline V CDR1 and CDR2: MNHNS, SASEGT. V shed 7 bases and J shed 0 bases, with 12 bases lying between them. CDR3 in amino acids: CASKWAALNTEAFF. The CDR3 DNA follows: TGTGCCAGCAAGTGGGCCGCGTTGAACACTGAAGCTTTCTTT.

The chain uses TRBV19 and TRBJ2-1; D unclear. V lost 3 bases, J lost 4 bases, and 7 bases lay in between. Germline-derived CDR1 and CDR2 are LNHDA and SQIVND (reference sequence). This CDR3 has 13 residues. CDR3 region: CASSIAHYNEQFF. CDR3 nucleotide sequence: TGTGCCAGTAGTATCGCGCATTACAATGAGCAGTTCTTC.

The J gene is TRBJ1-1, the V gene TRBV5-8; TRBD1 aligns across 8 bases. Per germline, CDR1 SGHTS and CDR2 YDEGEE. This CDR3 spans 15 amino acids. The junction had 7 bases not matched to a gene; V was cut back by 3 bases and J by 3 bases. The CDR3 DNA reads as TGTGCCAGCAGCTACTGGACAGGGAAGGACACTGAAGCTTTCTTT. This sequence encodes CASSYWTGKDTEAFF.

The chain employs TRBV6-5 and TRBJ2-3, with 11 positions matching TRBD2. J lost 2 bases, V lost 2 bases, and 3 bases had no gene match. Germline values: CDR1 MNHEY, CDR2 SVGAGI. This CDR3 spans 16 amino acids. DNA of the CDR3: TGTGCCAGCAGTTACCCGACTAGCGGGACCACAGATACGCAGTATTTT. This encodes CASSYPTSGTTDTQYF.

The chain's CDR3 is CASTRTYGYTF. The CDR3 nucleotides are TGTGCCAGCACTAGAACTTACGGCTACACCTTC. The genes are TRBV6-1 and TRBJ1-2, with unresolved D. Germline CDR1 is MNHNS and CDR2 is SASEGT. V lost 7 bases and J lost 8, with 11 bases in between. The CDR3 length is 11 residues.